The subject of this entry is one T cell receptor beta chain. The time point denotes: blood at routine non-recurrence follow-up after resection. Tumor, nontumor lung or frozen PBMC supplied whole RNA, sequenced without sorting. All TCR cDNA molecules were individually tagged with a unique molecular identifier. TCRdb ran MiXCR on the 5' RACE reads and lists one entry per CDR3 protein. The table records around 10,000 distinct CDR3 sequences, 21% of them present only once. With 3 bases removed from V and 1 base from J, the gap between germline ends came to 7 bases. The V gene's germline CDR1 is DFQATT and CDR2 SNEGSKA (reference sequence). The CDR3 spans 13 residues. The sample comes from a study of spatial heterogeneity in lung cancer. Looking at the study overall: Donors were roughly 70 untreated early-stage non-small cell lung cancer patients.

This chain connects TRBV20-1 to TRBJ1-5; D is undetermined. Sequences were derived from PBMCs, sampled at follow-up. The TCR was taken from a male donor with early-stage non-small cell lung cancer. CDR3 coding DNA: TGCAGTGCTAGCGTCCGGAGCAATCAGCCCCAGCATTTT. It is translated as CSASVRSNQPQHF.